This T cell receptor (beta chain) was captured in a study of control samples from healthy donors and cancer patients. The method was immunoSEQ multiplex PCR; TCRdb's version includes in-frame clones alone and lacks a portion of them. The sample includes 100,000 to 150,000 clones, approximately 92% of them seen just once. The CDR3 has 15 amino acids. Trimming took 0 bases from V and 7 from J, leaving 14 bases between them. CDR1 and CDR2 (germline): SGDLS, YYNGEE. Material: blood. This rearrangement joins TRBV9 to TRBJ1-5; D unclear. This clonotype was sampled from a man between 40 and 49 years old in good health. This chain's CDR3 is CASSVAPEREQPQHF. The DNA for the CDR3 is TGTGCCAGCAGCGTAGCCCCCGAGAGGGAACAGCCCCAGCATTTT.